These T cell receptor beta chains were read from a single sample in a study of control samples from healthy donors and cancer patients. Produced via immunoSEQ multiplex PCR; TCRdb's table is partial and in-frame only. In the table there are fewer than 250,000 clones, around 93% of which are singletons. The sample taken for sequencing was blood. The receptors originated from a man aged 30 to 45 in good health. The CDR3 runs from the conserved cysteine through the conserved F or W. A D gene is named only where the DNA matches it firmly.

>TRBV5-8|TRBD1|TRBJ2-7
CASSTGTGPHEQYF
TGTGCCAGCAGCACCGGGACAGGGCCCCACGAGCAGTACTTC
>TRBV2|-|TRBJ2-3
CASSTNRQDTQYF
TGTGCCAGCAGTACCAATCGTCAAGATACGCAGTATTTT
>TRBV6-5|-|TRBJ1-1
CASKAAPTNTEAFF
TGTGCCAGCAAAGCAGCCCCGACGAACACTGAAGCTTTCTTT
>TRBV30|-|TRBJ1-3
CASGYTNSGNTIYF
TGTGCCTCAGGGTACACCAACTCTGGAAACACCATATATTTT
>TRBV19|TRBD1|TRBJ1-6
CASSEGAMRSPLHF
TGTGCCAGTAGTGAGGGGGCGATGCGTTCACCCCTCCACTTT
>TRBV7-9|TRBD1|TRBJ2-2
CAIGTGPHTGELFF
TGTGCCATTGGGACAGGGCCCCATACCGGGGAGCTGTTTTTT
>TRBV5-1|-|TRBJ1-1
CASSLTGARSTEAFF
TGCGCCAGCAGCTTGACGGGGGCAAGGAGCACTGAAGCTTTCTTT
>TRBV7-2|-|TRBJ1-4
CASSMDAYNEKLFF
TGTGCCAGCAGCATGGACGCCTATAATGAAAAACTGTTTTTT
>TRBV6-5|TRBD1|TRBJ1-1
CASNPSGQGGTEAFF
TGTGCCAGCAATCCATCCGGACAGGGCGGGACTGAAGCTTTCTTT
>TRBV19|-|TRBJ1-1
CASSPRKQGNTEAFF
TGTGCCAGTAGTCCCCGGAAGCAGGGGAACACTGAAGCTTTCTTT
>TRBV20-1|-|TRBJ1-2
CSASRGTGNNYGYTF
TGCAGTGCTAGTCGGGGCACAGGGAATAACTATGGCTACACCTTC
>TRBV2|-|TRBJ1-4
CASSDSDDDKLFF
TGTGCCAGCAGTGATTCCGATGATGATAAACTGTTTTTT
>TRBV7-6|TRBD2|TRBJ2-7
CASSLSERGSEEQYF
TGTGCCAGCAGCTTATCAGAGCGGGGGTCAGAAGAGCAGTACTTC